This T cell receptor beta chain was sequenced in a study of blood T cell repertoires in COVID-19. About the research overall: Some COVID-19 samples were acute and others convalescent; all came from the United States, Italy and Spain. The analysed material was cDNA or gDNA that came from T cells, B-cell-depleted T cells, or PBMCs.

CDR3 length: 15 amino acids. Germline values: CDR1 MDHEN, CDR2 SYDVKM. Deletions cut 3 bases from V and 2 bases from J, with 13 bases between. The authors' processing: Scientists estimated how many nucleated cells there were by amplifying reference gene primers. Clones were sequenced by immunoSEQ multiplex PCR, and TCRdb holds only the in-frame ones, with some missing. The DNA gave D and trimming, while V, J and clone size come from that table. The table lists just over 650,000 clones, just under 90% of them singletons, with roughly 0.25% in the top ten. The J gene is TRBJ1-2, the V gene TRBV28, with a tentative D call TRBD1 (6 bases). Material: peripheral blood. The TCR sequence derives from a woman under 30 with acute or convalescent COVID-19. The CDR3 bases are TGTGCCAGCAGTTTCTCAGGGGCGGCCAACTATGGCTACACCTTC. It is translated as CASSFSGAANYGYTF.